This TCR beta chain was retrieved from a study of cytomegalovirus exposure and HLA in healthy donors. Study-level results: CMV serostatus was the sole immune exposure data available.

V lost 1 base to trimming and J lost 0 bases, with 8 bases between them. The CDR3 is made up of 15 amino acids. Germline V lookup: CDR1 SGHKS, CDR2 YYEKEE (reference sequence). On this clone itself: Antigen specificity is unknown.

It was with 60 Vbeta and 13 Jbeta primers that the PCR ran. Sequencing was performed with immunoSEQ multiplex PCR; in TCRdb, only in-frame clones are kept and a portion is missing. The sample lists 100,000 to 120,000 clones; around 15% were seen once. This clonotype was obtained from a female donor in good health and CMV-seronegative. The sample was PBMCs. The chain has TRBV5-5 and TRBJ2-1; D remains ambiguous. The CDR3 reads CASSLTPSSYNEQFF. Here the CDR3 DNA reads TGTGCCAGCAGCTTGACCCCGAGCTCCTACAATGAGCAGTTCTTC.